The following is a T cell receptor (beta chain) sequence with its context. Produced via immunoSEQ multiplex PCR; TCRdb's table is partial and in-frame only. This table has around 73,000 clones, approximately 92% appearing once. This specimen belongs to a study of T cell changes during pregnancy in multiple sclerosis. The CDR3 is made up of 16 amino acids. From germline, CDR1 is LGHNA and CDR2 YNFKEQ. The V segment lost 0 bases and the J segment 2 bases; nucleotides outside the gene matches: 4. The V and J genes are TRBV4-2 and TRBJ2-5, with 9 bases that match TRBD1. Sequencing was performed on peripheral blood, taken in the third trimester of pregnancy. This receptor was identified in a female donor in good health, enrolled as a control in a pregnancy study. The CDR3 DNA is TGTGCCAGCAGCCAAGATGGGACAGGGATTCAAGAGACCCAGTACTTC. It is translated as CASSQDGTGIQETQYF.